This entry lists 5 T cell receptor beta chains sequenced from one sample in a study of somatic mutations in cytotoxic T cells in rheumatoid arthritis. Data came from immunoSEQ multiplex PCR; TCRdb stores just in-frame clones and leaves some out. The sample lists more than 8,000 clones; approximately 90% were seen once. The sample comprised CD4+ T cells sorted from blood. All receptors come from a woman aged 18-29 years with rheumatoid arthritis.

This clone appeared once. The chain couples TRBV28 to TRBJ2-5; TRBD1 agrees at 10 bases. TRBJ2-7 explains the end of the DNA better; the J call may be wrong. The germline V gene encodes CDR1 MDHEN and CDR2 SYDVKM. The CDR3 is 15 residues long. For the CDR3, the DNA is TGTGCCAGCAGTTTGGGGACAGGGGTTCTGGGCGAGCAGTACTTC. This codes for CASSLGTGVLGEQYF.

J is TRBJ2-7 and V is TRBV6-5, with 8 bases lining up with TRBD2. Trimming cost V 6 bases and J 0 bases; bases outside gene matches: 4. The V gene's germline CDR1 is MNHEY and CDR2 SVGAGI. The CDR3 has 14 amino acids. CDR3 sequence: CASSLAGGSYEQYF. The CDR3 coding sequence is TGTGCCAGCAGCCTAGCGGGTGGCTCCTACGAGCAGTACTTC.

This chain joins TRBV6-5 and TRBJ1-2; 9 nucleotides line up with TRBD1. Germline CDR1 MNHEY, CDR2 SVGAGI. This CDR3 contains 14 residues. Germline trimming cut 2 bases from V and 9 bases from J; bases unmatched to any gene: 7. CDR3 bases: TGTGCCAGCAGTTACGGGACAGGGACTGGTCGCTACACCTTC. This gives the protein CASSYGTGTGRYTF.

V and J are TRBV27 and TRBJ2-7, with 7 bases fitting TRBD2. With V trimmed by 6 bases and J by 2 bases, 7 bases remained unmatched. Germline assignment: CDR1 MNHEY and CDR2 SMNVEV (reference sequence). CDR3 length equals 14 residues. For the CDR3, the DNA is TGTGCCAGCAGAACCGGGACTACGACCTACGAGCAGTACTTC. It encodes CASRTGTTTYEQYF.

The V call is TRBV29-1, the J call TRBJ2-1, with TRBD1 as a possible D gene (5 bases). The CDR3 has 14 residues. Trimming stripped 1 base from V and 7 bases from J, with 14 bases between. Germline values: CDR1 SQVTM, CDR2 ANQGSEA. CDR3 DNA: TGCAGCGTTGAAGGTGTCCGGGCAGGGAATGAGCAGTTCTTC. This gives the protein CSVEGVRAGNEQFF.